The 18 T cell receptor beta chains presented below share a single source sample, sequenced in a study of beta chain features in type 1 diabetes. Study outcomes and limitations: All four CD4+ subsets from Type 1 diabetes patients carried moderately but significantly shorter TCRB CDR3s.

No cognate antigen is known for these TCRs. Of the isolated RNA, all was reverse transcribed, and so the sequenced material was expressed TCRB transcripts. Clones were read by immunoSEQ multiplex PCR, and TCRdb kept only the in-frame ones, dropping some. This table holds some 330,000 clones, approximately 12% found once. The sample consisted of naive CD4+ T cells from blood. These receptors were collected from a woman between 18 and 29 years old with type 1 diabetes.

About this clone itself: Other DNA sequences in the sample encode the same CDR3. The CDR3 loop is CASSVDSQETQYF. CDR3 DNA sequence: TGTGCCAGCAGCGTAGACAGTCAAGAGACCCAGTACTTC. The chain recombines TRBV9 with TRBJ2-5; D uncertain. The CDR3 spans 13 residues. Between the trimmed V and J ends, which lost 0 bases and 2 bases, there was a span of 5 bases. Germline V gives CDR1 SGDLS, CDR2 YYNGEE.

This clone came up a few times. This chain joins TRBV7-7 and TRBJ2-3; possible D gene TRBD2, 6 bases. The germline CDR1 and CDR2 sequences are SSHAT and FNYEAQ (reference sequence). The CDR3 runs to 12 residues. CDR3 amino acids: CASGPSPDTQYF. The CDR3 nucleotides are TGTGCTAGCGGCCCATCCCCCGATACGCAGTATTTT.

The V call is TRBV5-1, the J call TRBJ2-1; D remains ambiguous. CDR1 and CDR2 from the germline V gene are SGHRS and YFSETQ. CDR3 size: 15 residues. V was cut by 4 bases and J by 1 base, with 12 bases left in between. The CDR3 nucleotides read TGCGCCAGCAGCCAACTTTCGCCTTCCTACAATGAGCAGTTCTTC. Protein sequence: CASSQLSPSYNEQFF. Filled out from reference TRBV5-1 and TRBJ2-1, the complete variable domain reads KAGVTQTPRYLIKTRGQQVTLSCSPISGHRSVSWYQQTPGQGLQFLFEYFSETQRNKGNFPGRFSGRQFSNSRSEMNVSTLELGDSALYLCASSQLSPSYNEQFFGPGTRLTVL.

This clone turned up a few times. The rearrangement joins TRBV27 to TRBJ2-2; D unresolved. This CDR3 comprises 16 residues. Trimming removed 2 bases from V and 4 bases from J, with 14 bases in between. Germline loops: CDR1 MNHEY, CDR2 SMNVEV (reference sequence). The CDR3 coding sequence is TGTGCCAGCAGTTTACTCTACAGTTCCCCCACCGGGGAGCTGTTTTTT. Its protein product is CASSLLYSSPTGELFF.

This clone was recorded a few times. V usage is TRBV19 and J usage is TRBJ1-5; D is ambiguous. Trimming removed 7 bases at V and 7 bases at J, with 20 bases between. The CDR3 contains 15 residues. Germline CDR1 is LNHDA and CDR2 is SQIVND (reference sequence). CDR3 nucleotides: TGTGCCAGTAAGGGAGCCGTGCGTTTGGGACAGCCCCAGCATTTT. Translated: CASKGAVRLGQPQHF.

This clone was seen a handful of times. The genes are TRBV11-2 and TRBJ2-5; 8 bases align to TRBD1. After removal of 5 bases from V and 11 bases from J, the junction contained 10 bases not matched to a gene. Looked up from germline, CDR1 is SGHAT and CDR2 is FQNNGV. The CDR3 has 13 amino acids. The CDR3 bases are TGTGCCAGCAGCCCCGGACAGGGAAGTAGTCAGTACTTC. Its translation is CASSPGQGSSQYF. The entire variable domain, with the rest obtained from reference TRBV11-2 and TRBJ2-5, is as follows: EAGVAQSPRYKIIEKRQSVAFWCNPISGHATLYWYQQILGQGPKLLIQFQNNGVVDDSQLPKDRFSAERLKGVDSTLKIQPAKLEDSAVYLCASSPGQGSSQYFGPGTRLLVL.

Only a few counts were recorded for this clone. The chain employs TRBV7-9 and TRBJ2-3; no clear D. Trimming cost V 2 bases and J 6 bases, with 6 bases left between them. CDR1 and CDR2 from the germline V gene are SEHNR and FQNEAQ (reference sequence). The CDR3 is 12 amino acids. Here the CDR3 reads CASSLSFDTQYF. For the CDR3, the DNA is TGTGCCAGCAGCTTAAGCTTCGATACGCAGTATTTT.

This clone was observed a handful of times. This chain joins TRBV20-1 and TRBJ2-1; the D gene is possibly TRBD1 (5 bases). This CDR3 is built from 11 residues. Per germline, CDR1 DFQATT and CDR2 SNEGSKA (reference sequence). With 3 bases removed from V and 6 bases from J, the gap between germline ends came to 6 bases. CDR3 loop: CSASRANEQFF. The CDR3 region has the DNA TGCAGTGCTAGCAGGGCCAATGAGCAGTTCTTC.

This clone was picked up a small number of times. J is TRBJ1-1 and V is TRBV19, with no clear D. The CDR3 totals 11 residues. Germline V gene data show CDR1 as LNHDA and CDR2 as SQIVND (reference sequence). V lost 7 bases, J lost 1 base, and 4 bases lay in between. The CDR3 sequence: CASIGNTEAFF. In nucleotides, the CDR3 is TGTGCCAGTATCGGGAACACTGAAGCTTTCTTT.

This clone was counted between two and nine times. The rearrangement joins TRBV7-2 to TRBJ2-7; D unresolved. This CDR3 has 12 residues. The V gene lost 6 bases and the J gene lost 0 bases, with 6 bases spanning the gap. CDR1 and CDR2 (germline): SGHTA, FQGNSA. CDR3 in DNA: TGTGCCAGCAGATCCAGCTCCTACGAGCAGTACTTC. Translated, it gives CASRSSSYEQYF. The full variable domain, completed using reference TRBV7-2 and TRBJ2-7, is GAGVSQSPSNKVTEKGKDVELRCDPISGHTALYWYRQSLGQGLEFLIYFQGNSAPDKSGLPSDRFSAERTGGSVSTLTIQRTQQEDSAVYLCASRSSSYEQYFGPGTRLTVT.

V usage is TRBV5-1 and J usage is TRBJ1-2; perhaps TRBD1 as D (6 bases). V lost 3 bases and J lost 3, with 12 bases in between. CDR1 is SGHRS, CDR2 YFSETQ, per germline. This CDR3 contains 14 residues. The CDR3 sequence: CASSSTGSDYGYTF. In DNA, the CDR3 is TGCGCCAGCAGCTCCACAGGGTCAGACTATGGCTACACCTTC.

This clone has only a few counts. J is TRBJ2-1 and V is TRBV21-1; TRBD2 is the table's D call, not checked against the DNA. TRBV21-1 is reported as a pseudogene. CDR3 length equals 16 residues. CDR3: CASSRTSGRLVNEQFF. The CDR3 nucleotides are TGTGCCAGCAGCAGAACTAGCGGGAGGTTGGTCAATGAGCAGTTCTTC.

This clone was counted a few times. The chain employs TRBV18 and TRBJ2-4; the match to TRBD1 covers 9 bases. Trimming removed 3 bases from V and 8 bases from J; junction bases left unmatched: 2. Germline-derived CDR1 and CDR2 are KGHSH and LQKENI. The CDR3 extends over 13 amino acids. This CDR3 is CASSPRTGDIQYF. The CDR3, as DNA: TGTGCCAGCTCACCCCGGACAGGGGACATTCAGTACTTC.

In DNA, the CDR3 is TGCAGCGTTGCTGACAATAGCAATCAGCCCCAGCATTTT. Translated, it gives CSVADNSNQPQHF. The J gene is TRBJ1-5, the V gene TRBV29-1; D remains ambiguous. The germline CDR1 and CDR2 sequences are SQVTM and ANQGSEA. The ends were cut back, 4 bases at V and 0 bases at J, with 7 bases in the middle. This CDR3 is built from 13 residues.

This clone occurred a few times. No conserved phenylalanine or tryptophan is present at the end of the CDR3, so a read error is the likely explanation. No DNA is shown, since the ends of the CDR3 on it are uncertain; the CDR3 is the one TCRdb lists. The chain carries TRBV7-2 and TRBJ2-6; whether TRBD2, the table's D call, matches the DNA was not checked. The CDR3 sequence runs 10 residues, both termini included. CDR1 and CDR2 (germline): SGHTA, FQGNSA. CDR3 loop: CASSPAEGEC.

This clone was seen only a few times. The chain links TRBV5-4 to TRBJ2-5; TRBD1 agrees at 7 bases. This CDR3 contains 15 residues. The germline CDR1 and CDR2 sequences are SGHNT and YYREEE (reference sequence). V was clipped by 1 base and J by 5 bases; unmatched bases: 8. The CDR3 here is CASSLSQGLRETQYF. In nucleotides, the CDR3 is TGTGCCAGCAGCTTGTCACAGGGGCTAAGGGAGACCCAGTACTTC.

The chain joins TRBV4-3 to TRBJ2-7; no firm D call. Germline V gene sequence: CDR1 LGHNA, CDR2 YSLEER. V shed 4 bases and J shed 2 bases, with 9 bases lying between them. CDR3 length: 13 residues. Written as DNA, the CDR3 is TGCGCCAGCAGCCCGGCGGTAACCTACGAGCAGTACTTC. It translates to CASSPAVTYEQYF.

The J gene is TRBJ2-1, the V gene TRBV25-1; 11 bases map to TRBD2. Per germline, CDR1 MGHDK and CDR2 SYGVNS. The CDR3 has 14 residues. Germline trimming cut 5 bases from V and 7 bases from J; bases unmatched to any gene: 4. CDR3 protein: CASSTSGSLNEQFF. DNA for the CDR3: TGTGCCAGCAGTACTAGCGGGAGCTTGAATGAGCAGTTCTTC.